The rows below give T cell receptor beta chains drawn from one sample of a study of blood T cells in healthy people across ages. TCRdb fed the 5' RACE reads into MiXCR, producing one record per CDR3 protein. The data show about 640,000 distinct CDR3 sequences, roughly three fifths seen once. The sequenced sample consisted of blood. The receptors stem from a man aged 60 to 75 in good health. Both conserved end residues are part of each CDR3. D genes are given only for firm matches. Some rows have no size entry. The others give once, few or many, or a class for an expanded clone.

>TRBJ2-5|TRBV5-1|NA|TRBD1
CASSATGQGRETQYF
TGCGCCAGCAGCGCGACTGGACAGGGTAGGGAGACCCAGTACTTC
>TRBJ2-1|TRBV20-1|NA|NA
CSARVSGRPVQFF
TGCAGTGCTAGAGTTTCAGGTCGACCCGTACAGTTCTTC
>TRBJ1-1|TRBV29-1|NA|TRBD1
CSVEGTGGQNTEAFF
TGCAGCGTTGAAGGGACAGGGGGGCAGAACACTGAAGCTTTCTTT
>TRBJ2-1|TRBV5-1|NA|TRBD2
CASTEPSGTSGGAYNEQFF
TGCGCCAGCACAGAACCCTCCGGGACTAGCGGGGGGGCCTACAATGAGCAGTTCTTC
>TRBJ2-7|TRBV20-1|few|TRBD2
CSARAALAGGSSYEQYF
TGCAGTGCTAGAGCCGCATTAGCGGGGGGAAGCTCCTACGAGCAGTACTTC
>TRBJ2-3|TRBV24-1|NA|TRBD1
CATSDPGGDGTDTQYF
TGTGCCACCAGTGACCCAGGGGGCGATGGGACAGATACGCAGTATTTT
>TRBJ2-7|TRBV29-1|NA|NA
CSVETTGKYEQYF
TGCAGCGTTGAAACTACAGGGAAATACGAGCAGTACTTC
>TRBJ2-3|TRBV10-3|NA|NA
CAISPGLPGTTDTQYF
TGTGCCATCAGCCCGGGACTGCCGGGGACCACAGATACGCAGTATTTT
>TRBJ2-6|TRBV10-3|NA|TRBD1
CAISQGAGANVLTF
TGTGCCATCAGTCAGGGGGCTGGGGCCAACGTCCTGACTTTC
>TRBJ2-2|TRBV20-1|NA|NA
CSARDPITPGELFF
TGCAGTGCACGGGACCCAATTACTCCCGGGGAGCTGTTTTTT
>TRBJ2-5|TRBV11-1|NA|NA
CASSPGRGDRETQYF
TGTGCCAGCAGCCCTGGGCGGGGGGACAGAGAGACCCAGTACTTC
>TRBJ1-2|TRBV29-1|NA|NA
CGVGAGTRNYGYTF
TGCGGCGTTGGAGCCGGGACACGGAACTATGGCTACACCTTC
>TRBJ2-7|TRBV6-1|NA|NA
CASSEWEAYEQYF
TGTGCCAGCAGTGAGTGGGAGGCTTACGAGCAGTACTTC
>TRBJ2-3|TRBV6-5|many|NA
CASRRTVLSTDTQYF
TGTGCCAGCCGAAGGACAGTCCTTAGCACAGATACGCAGTATTTT
>TRBJ2-7|TRBV3-1|NA|NA
CASSQGEWGSYEQYF
TGTGCCAGCAGCCAAGGGGAGTGGGGCTCCTACGAGCAGTACTTC
>TRBJ2-5|TRBV7-2|NA|TRBD1
CASSFARDRKETQYF
TGTGCCAGCAGCTTCGCCCGGGACAGAAAAGAGACCCAGTACTTC
>TRBJ2-1|TRBV5-1|NA|NA
CASSLDIYNEQFF
TGCGCTAGCAGCTTGGACATTTACAATGAGCAGTTCTTC
>TRBJ2-3|TRBV6-6|NA|TRBD1
CASSYLSRGSTQYF
TGTGCCAGCAGTTACTTGAGCAGGGGGAGTACGCAGTATTTT
>TRBJ2-5|TRBV20-1|few|TRBD1
CSALQGAAGETQYF
TGCAGTGCCCTACAGGGGGCGGCGGGTGAGACCCAGTACTTC
>TRBJ2-4|TRBV29-1|few|TRBD1
CSVGQGANIQYF
TGCAGCGTCGGACAGGGGGCAAACATTCAGTACTTC
>TRBJ2-3|TRBV20-1|NA|TRBD2
CSARDPIGGAVADTQYF
TGCAGTGCTAGAGACCCCATCGGGGGGGCTGTCGCAGATACGCAGTATTTT
>TRBJ1-1|TRBV20-1|NA|NA
CSAQGSIYTEAFF
TGCAGTGCCCAGGGCAGTATCTACACTGAAGCTTTCTTT
>TRBJ2-6|TRBV21-1|few|NA
CASSKGENSGANVLTF
TGTGCCAGCAGCAAAGGCGAGAACTCTGGGGCCAACGTCCTGACTTTC
>TRBJ2-7|TRBV12-3/TRBV12-4|few|TRBD1
CASSTDRGWREQYF
TGTGCCAGCAGTACGGACAGGGGCTGGCGGGAGCAGTACTTC
>TRBJ2-7|TRBV10-3|NA|NA
CAISESRFYEQYF
TGTGCCATCAGTGAGTCTCGATTCTACGAGCAGTACTTC
>TRBJ2-5|TRBV2|NA|NA
CASSRARGGAQTQYF
TGTGCCAGCAGTCGAGCCCGTGGGGGGGCCCAGACCCAGTACTTC
>TRBJ2-1|TRBV20-1|NA|TRBD1
CSAYRGRKGEQFF
TGCAGTGCTTACAGGGGGCGCAAGGGTGAGCAGTTCTTC
>TRBJ2-7|TRBV27|NA|NA
CASSVSGQGKQYF
TGTGCCAGCAGTGTATCGGGGCAGGGCAAGCAGTACTTC
>TRBJ2-1|TRBV7-8|NA|TRBD1
CASSLARGRGIADNEQFF
TGTGCCAGCAGCTTAGCCCGGGGCAGGGGGATCGCCGACAATGAGCAGTTCTTC
>TRBJ2-5|TRBV11-2|NA|NA
CASRQPRNPGQETQYF
TGTGCCAGCAGACAACCGCGAAACCCAGGGCAAGAGACCCAGTACTTC
>TRBJ2-5|TRBV15|NA|TRBD2
CATSRDYSTSDSQETQYF
TGTGCCACCAGCAGAGATTACAGCACTAGCGATTCCCAAGAGACCCAGTACTTC
>TRBJ2-7|TRBV20-1|NA|NA
CSARVLTSYEQYF
TGCAGTGCTAGGGTCCTAACCTCCTACGAGCAGTACTTC
>TRBJ2-3|TRBV12-3/TRBV12-4|NA|TRBD2
CASSTGTTRTDTQYF
TGTGCCAGCAGTACCGGGACTACTCGCACAGATACGCAGTATTTT
>TRBJ2-1|TRBV7-2|NA|TRBD1
CASRRGTVYNEQFF
TGTGCCAGCAGACGAGGGACAGTCTACAATGAGCAGTTCTTC
>TRBJ2-5|TRBV10-3|few|TRBD1
CAISESRDRQETQYF
TGTGCCATCAGTGAGTCCCGGGACAGGCAAGAGACCCAGTACTTC
>TRBJ1-2|TRBV6-2/TRBV6-3|NA|TRBD1
CASNRQGYGYTF
TGTGCCAGCAACCGACAGGGCTATGGCTACACCTTC
>TRBJ1-2|TRBV10-3|NA|NA
CAISEDDGYTF
TGTGCCATCAGTGAAGACGATGGCTACACCTTC
>TRBJ2-5|TRBV7-2|NA|TRBD2
CASSLVLAGWETQYF
TGTGCCAGCAGCTTAGTACTAGCGGGGTGGGAGACCCAGTACTTC
>TRBJ1-1|TRBV28|NA|NA
CASSLDVGEAFF
TGTGCCAGCAGTTTAGATGTCGGAGAAGCTTTCTTT
>TRBJ2-3|TRBV4-1|NA|NA
CASSQDPSSTQYF
TGCGCCAGCAGCCAAGATCCAAGTTCCACGCAGTATTTT
>TRBJ2-3|TRBV29-1|NA|TRBD2
CSAVLAGDRTDTQYF
TGCAGCGCCGTTCTAGCGGGGGACCGCACAGATACGCAGTATTTT
>TRBJ2-3|TRBV7-2|NA|NA
CAGSSQGLPDTQYF
TGTGCCGGCAGCTCCCAGGGTCTGCCAGATACGCAGTATTTT
>TRBJ2-1|TRBV29-1|few|NA
CSVEEATGGDNEQFF
TGCAGCGTTGAAGAAGCGACGGGCGGAGACAATGAGCAGTTCTTC
>TRBJ2-5|TRBV18|NA|TRBD2
CASSQFSGEQETQYF
TGTGCCAGCTCGCAATTTAGCGGGGAGCAAGAGACCCAGTACTTC
>TRBJ2-5|TRBV27|NA|NA
CASRRGGAQYF
TGTGCCAGCCGCCGAGGGGGGGCCCAGTACTTC
>TRBJ1-3|TRBV29-1|NA|NA
CSVEERVGNTIYF
TGCAGCGTTGAAGAGCGAGTTGGAAACACCATATATTTT
>TRBJ2-2|TRBV20-1|NA|NA
CSARTENTGELFF
TGCAGTGCAAGGACAGAGAACACCGGGGAGCTGTTTTTT
>TRBJ2-5|TRBV12-3/TRBV12-4|NA|TRBD2
CASTLGLFETQYF
TGTGCCAGCACCCTGGGACTATTTGAGACCCAGTACTTC
>TRBJ2-5|TRBV20-1|NA|NA
CSARVAGLQTQYF
TGCAGTGCTAGAGTGGCAGGGCTACAGACCCAGTACTTC
>TRBJ2-5|TRBV28|NA|TRBD2
CASSSIAGGRETQYF
TGTGCCAGCAGTTCCATAGCGGGGGGACGAGAGACCCAGTACTTC
>TRBJ1-4|TRBV4-2|NA|NA
CASSPRVAENEKLFF
TGTGCCAGCAGCCCCCGAGTGGCAGAAAATGAAAAACTGTTTTTT
>TRBJ2-1|TRBV20-1|NA|TRBD1
CSAATGSSYNEQFF
TGCAGTGCTGCGACAGGGAGCTCCTACAATGAGCAGTTCTTC
>TRBJ1-2|TRBV6-2/TRBV6-3|NA|TRBD1
CASRPGQGGRYGYTF
TGTGCCAGCAGACCCGGACAGGGGGGACGTTATGGCTACACCTTC
>TRBJ1-1|TRBV29-1|few|NA
CSVGVNTEAFF
TGCAGCGTTGGAGTGAACACTGAAGCTTTCTTT
>TRBJ2-7|TRBV2|few|TRBD2
CASRPGGSYEQYF
TGTGCCAGCAGGCCGGGAGGGTCCTACGAGCAGTACTTC
>TRBJ2-7|TRBV5-1|NA|TRBD1
CASRGQGFYEQYF
TGCGCCAGCAGGGGACAGGGGTTCTACGAGCAGTACTTC
>TRBJ2-1|TRBV5-1|NA|NA
CASSLERDRLGGQFF
TGCGCCAGCAGCTTGGAGCGGGACAGGCTCGGTGGGCAGTTCTTC
>TRBJ2-1|TRBV5-5|NA|TRBD2
CASSKLAGGVNEQFF
TGTGCCAGCAGCAAACTAGCGGGGGGGGTCAATGAGCAGTTCTTC
>TRBJ2-7|TRBV20-1|NA|TRBD2
CSASAGLFSYEQYF
TGCAGTGCTAGTGCGGGACTATTCTCCTACGAGCAGTACTTC